This T cell receptor (beta chain) was identified during a study of cytomegalovirus exposure and HLA in healthy donors. The wider study: A prior study identified 90 million to 120 million unique TCR beta sequences from some 200 million T cells.

The CDR3 runs 14 residues. V dropped 5 bases and J dropped 2 bases, with 13 bases sitting between them. Germline CDR1 SGHDT, CDR2 YYEEEE. Comments on this clone: What it recognizes is unknown.

The PCR made use of 60 Vbeta and 13 Jbeta primers. Only in-frame clones appear in the TCRdb table, and some are missing; sequencing was by immunoSEQ multiplex PCR. The sample lists about 130,000 clones, roughly four fifths seen once, with roughly 1.2% in the top ten. The study's findings and limits: Reports indicate that TCR beta sequences accurately predicted the HLA-A and HLA-B alleles of most subjects. Near-uniform donor sequencing depth was presumed by presence/absence analyses.

The TCR was taken from a boy younger than 18 in good health and CMV-seronegative. The sequenced sample was PBMCs. This sequence joins TRBV5-6 and TRBJ1-1; no firm D call. CDR3 protein: CASRRGYGNTEAFF. The CDR3 nucleotides read TGTGCCAGCAGGCGGGGATACGGTAACACTGAAGCTTTCTTT.